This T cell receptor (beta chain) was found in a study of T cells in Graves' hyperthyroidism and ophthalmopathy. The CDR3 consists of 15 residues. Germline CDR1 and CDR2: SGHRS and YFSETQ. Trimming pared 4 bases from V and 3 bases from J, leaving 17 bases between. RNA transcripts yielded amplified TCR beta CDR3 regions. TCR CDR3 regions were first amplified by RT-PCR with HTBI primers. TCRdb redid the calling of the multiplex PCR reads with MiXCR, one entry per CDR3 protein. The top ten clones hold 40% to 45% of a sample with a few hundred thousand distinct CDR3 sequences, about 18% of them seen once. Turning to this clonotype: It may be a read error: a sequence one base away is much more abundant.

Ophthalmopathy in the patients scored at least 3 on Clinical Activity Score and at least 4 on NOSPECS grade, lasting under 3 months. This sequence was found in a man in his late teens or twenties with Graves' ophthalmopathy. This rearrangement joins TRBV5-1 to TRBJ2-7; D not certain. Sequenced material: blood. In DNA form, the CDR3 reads TGCGCCAGCAGCAGGGATCCCGACTGGGTCTACGAGCAGTACTTC. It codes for CASSRDPDWVYEQYF.